These T cell receptor beta chains were read from a single sample in a study of T-cell reconstitution after alpha-beta-depleted transplantation in children. TCRdb redid the calling of the PCR reads with MiXCR, one entry per CDR3 protein. The table shows 120,000 or so distinct CDR3 sequences, with around 10% occurring only once. The starting material was PBMCs from the stem cell graft donor, obtained from the stem cell graft. The receptors originated from a human donor who donated a stem cell graft to a child with acute lymphoblastic leukemia. Each CDR3 is given with its conserved first and last residue. A D gene is named only where the DNA matches it firmly. Clone size is shown for a subset of rows, as once, few, many or a class of expanded clone.

cdr3_length: 11; d_call: -; j_call: TRBJ2-5; v_call: TRBV29-1; clone_size: many; cdr3_nt: TGCAGCGTTGAATCGGCAGAGACCCAGTACTTC; cdr3_aa: CSVESAETQYF
cdr3_length: 15; d_call: -; j_call: TRBJ2-2; v_call: TRBV7-3; clone_size: many; cdr3_nt: TGTGCCAGCAGCTTACTGGCTAGTCTCGGCGGGGAGCTGTTTTTT; cdr3_aa: CASSLLASLGGELFF
cdr3_length: 16; d_call: -; j_call: TRBJ2-1; v_call: TRBV10-3; clone_size: many; cdr3_nt: TGTGCCATCAGAGCCCGGGACGGCTCCTCCTACAATGAGCAGTTCTTC; cdr3_aa: CAIRARDGSSYNEQFF
cdr3_length: 15; d_call: TRBD2; j_call: TRBJ2-7; v_call: TRBV7-6; clone_size: many; cdr3_nt: TGTGCCAGCAGCTTAGCTAGCGGGCGTTCCTACGAGCAGTACTTC; cdr3_aa: CASSLASGRSYEQYF
cdr3_length: 12; d_call: -; j_call: TRBJ2-1; v_call: TRBV10-3; clone_size: many; cdr3_nt: TGTGCCATCGGACGGCTCTCTAATGAGCAGTTCTTC; cdr3_aa: CAIGRLSNEQFF
cdr3_length: 14; d_call: -; j_call: TRBJ2-7; v_call: TRBV5-1; clone_size: many; cdr3_nt: TGCGCCAGCAGCTTGGAGCCAGGGACGTACGAGCAGTACTTC; cdr3_aa: CASSLEPGTYEQYF
cdr3_length: 14; d_call: TRBD2; j_call: TRBJ2-5; v_call: TRBV20-1; clone_size: many; cdr3_nt: TGCAGTGCCCTCAGCGGGGAGCTCGGGGAGACCCAGTACTTC; cdr3_aa: CSALSGELGETQYF
cdr3_length: 15; d_call: TRBD2; j_call: TRBJ2-1; v_call: TRBV27; clone_size: -; cdr3_nt: TGTGCCAGCAGTACGAAAGCGGGACCCGGCAATGAGCAGTTCTTC; cdr3_aa: CASSTKAGPGNEQFF
cdr3_length: 18; d_call: -; j_call: TRBJ1-1; v_call: TRBV27; clone_size: many; cdr3_nt: TGTGCCAGCAGTTTATCGAGGAGGGGCGGGGAGGAGTACACTGAAGCTTTCTTT; cdr3_aa: CASSLSRRGGEEYTEAFF
cdr3_length: 17; d_call: -; j_call: TRBJ2-3; v_call: TRBV11-3; clone_size: once; cdr3_nt: TGTGCCAGCAGCTTAGGAAGGACAACTACTAGCACAGATACGCAGTATTTT; cdr3_aa: CASSLGRTTTSTDTQYF
cdr3_length: 14; d_call: TRBD2; j_call: TRBJ2-1; v_call: TRBV6-1; clone_size: few; cdr3_nt: TGTGCCAGCAATAAGCGGGAGGGCCTCAATGAGCAGTTCTTC; cdr3_aa: CASNKREGLNEQFF
cdr3_length: 17; d_call: TRBD2; j_call: TRBJ2-3; v_call: TRBV3-1; clone_size: many; cdr3_nt: TGTGCCAGCAGCCAAGCCGCGGCGGGGGGATACACAGATACGCAGTATTTT; cdr3_aa: CASSQAAAGGYTDTQYF
cdr3_length: 13; d_call: -; j_call: TRBJ1-1; v_call: TRBV7-2; clone_size: many; cdr3_nt: TGTGCCAGCAGCGCGCGACAGGACACTGAAGCTTTCTTT; cdr3_aa: CASSARQDTEAFF
cdr3_length: 15; d_call: TRBD1; j_call: TRBJ1-6; v_call: TRBV27; clone_size: many; cdr3_nt: TGTGCCAGCAGTTTATCGCCAGGGGGGCATTCACCCCTCCACTTT; cdr3_aa: CASSLSPGGHSPLHF
cdr3_length: 15; d_call: -; j_call: TRBJ1-1; v_call: TRBV5-1; clone_size: many; cdr3_nt: TGCGCCAGCAGCCTCTCGGAGGGGATGAACACTGAAGCTTTCTTT; cdr3_aa: CASSLSEGMNTEAFF
cdr3_length: 17; d_call: -; j_call: TRBJ1-5; v_call: TRBV9; clone_size: many; cdr3_nt: TGTGCCAGCAGCGTAGGCCCCCTAGCCAGGGGAGATCAGCCCCAGCATTTT; cdr3_aa: CASSVGPLARGDQPQHF
cdr3_length: 18; d_call: -; j_call: TRBJ2-6; v_call: TRBV5-1; clone_size: many; cdr3_nt: TGCGCCAGCAGCTTGAAGCTTGTGGGGGCATCTGGGGCCAACGTCCTGACTTTC; cdr3_aa: CASSLKLVGASGANVLTF
cdr3_length: 13; d_call: -; j_call: TRBJ1-2; v_call: TRBV29-1; clone_size: many; cdr3_nt: TGCAGCGTTGAAGGGGGATGGGCCTATGGCTACACCTTC; cdr3_aa: CSVEGGWAYGYTF
cdr3_length: 17; d_call: TRBD2; j_call: TRBJ2-3; v_call: TRBV19; clone_size: -; cdr3_nt: TGTGCCAGTAGTACCCCCGGTGGAAGCGGGAGTAAGGATACGCAGTATTTT; cdr3_aa: CASSTPGGSGSKDTQYF
cdr3_length: 14; d_call: -; j_call: TRBJ2-1; v_call: TRBV11-3; clone_size: many; cdr3_nt: TGTGCCAGCAGCTCCGGCGGGTATAACAATGAGCAGTTCTTC; cdr3_aa: CASSSGGYNNEQFF
cdr3_length: 16; d_call: TRBD1; j_call: TRBJ2-4; v_call: TRBV7-9; clone_size: many; cdr3_nt: TGTGCCAGCAGCTCTCCGGGACAGGCAGCCAAAAACATTCAGTACTTC; cdr3_aa: CASSSPGQAAKNIQYF
cdr3_length: 16; d_call: TRBD1; j_call: TRBJ1-6; v_call: TRBV20-1; clone_size: -; cdr3_nt: TGCAGTGCTCCAGGCAGGGGGATCGTCGCAAATTCACCCCTCCACTTT; cdr3_aa: CSAPGRGIVANSPLHF
cdr3_length: 15; d_call: TRBD2; j_call: TRBJ2-7; v_call: TRBV6-1; clone_size: few; cdr3_nt: TGTGCCAGCACCCCAACGGGCGGGAGGGACTACGAGCAGTACTTC; cdr3_aa: CASTPTGGRDYEQYF
cdr3_length: 13; d_call: -; j_call: TRBJ2-1; v_call: TRBV27; clone_size: many; cdr3_nt: TGTGCCAGCAGTCAACCGGGACGAAGTGAGCAGTTCTTC; cdr3_aa: CASSQPGRSEQFF
cdr3_length: 15; d_call: -; j_call: TRBJ2-7; v_call: TRBV5-1; clone_size: many; cdr3_nt: TGCGCCAGCAGCTCTTCCACCTCAGGGGACTACGAGCAGTACTTC; cdr3_aa: CASSSSTSGDYEQYF
cdr3_length: 15; d_call: TRBD1; j_call: TRBJ2-1; v_call: TRBV5-1; clone_size: many; cdr3_nt: TGCGCCAGCAGCTTGCCGGGGACAGGCTACAATGAGCAGTTCTTC; cdr3_aa: CASSLPGTGYNEQFF
cdr3_length: 14; d_call: TRBD1; j_call: TRBJ2-3; v_call: TRBV5-6; clone_size: many; cdr3_nt: TGTGCCAGCAGCTTGCAGGGGGCTATGGATACGCAGTATTTT; cdr3_aa: CASSLQGAMDTQYF
cdr3_length: 13; d_call: -; j_call: TRBJ2-1; v_call: TRBV20-1; clone_size: many; cdr3_nt: TGCAGTGCCCTCCGCTCCAGGGGACGCGAGCAGTTCTTC; cdr3_aa: CSALRSRGREQFF
cdr3_length: 14; d_call: TRBD1; j_call: TRBJ1-1; v_call: TRBV7-8; clone_size: many; cdr3_nt: TGTGCCAGCAGCACTGGGACAGCGAACACTGAAGCTTTCTTT; cdr3_aa: CASSTGTANTEAFF
cdr3_length: 16; d_call: TRBD2; j_call: TRBJ2-3; v_call: TRBV5-1; clone_size: -; cdr3_nt: TGCGCCAGCAGCGTGACTAGCGGGGGGATCACAGATACGCAGTATTTT; cdr3_aa: CASSVTSGGITDTQYF
cdr3_length: 14; d_call: TRBD2; j_call: TRBJ2-1; v_call: TRBV27; clone_size: many; cdr3_nt: TGTGCCAGCAGTTTCAGCGGGAAACACAATGAGCAGTTCTTC; cdr3_aa: CASSFSGKHNEQFF
cdr3_length: 15; d_call: -; j_call: TRBJ1-5; v_call: TRBV5-1; clone_size: many; cdr3_nt: TGCGCCAGCAGCAGAACAGGGTCTAGCAATCAGCCCCAGCATTTT; cdr3_aa: CASSRTGSSNQPQHF
cdr3_length: 15; d_call: -; j_call: TRBJ1-4; v_call: TRBV30; clone_size: -; cdr3_nt: TGTGCCTGGAGGAAGGGGATATCAACTAATGAAAAACTGTTTTTT; cdr3_aa: CAWRKGISTNEKLFF
cdr3_length: 15; d_call: TRBD2; j_call: TRBJ2-1; v_call: TRBV20-1; clone_size: many; cdr3_nt: TGCAGTGCTGATTCTAGCGGGAGAATCTACAATGAGCAGTTCTTC; cdr3_aa: CSADSSGRIYNEQFF
cdr3_length: 16; d_call: -; j_call: TRBJ2-2; v_call: TRBV21-1; clone_size: many; cdr3_nt: TGTGCCAGCAGCATTAGCGGGGGGTCCAACACCGGGGAGCTGTTTTTT; cdr3_aa: CASSISGGSNTGELFF
cdr3_length: 15; d_call: -; j_call: TRBJ1-2; v_call: TRBV7-2; clone_size: few; cdr3_nt: TGTGCCAGCAGCTCAAAGACAGTTATAGGGTATGGCTACACCTTC; cdr3_aa: CASSSKTVIGYGYTF
cdr3_length: 15; d_call: TRBD2; j_call: TRBJ2-7; v_call: TRBV29-1; clone_size: many; cdr3_nt: TGCAGCGTTGCCATCGGGACTAGCGGGTCCTACGAGCAGTACTTC; cdr3_aa: CSVAIGTSGSYEQYF
cdr3_length: 13; d_call: -; j_call: TRBJ1-2; v_call: TRBV20-1; clone_size: many; cdr3_nt: TGCAGTGCTGCGCGGGCCCGGAGGGATGGCTACACCTTC; cdr3_aa: CSAARARRDGYTF
cdr3_length: 16; d_call: -; j_call: TRBJ2-2; v_call: TRBV5-4; clone_size: -; cdr3_nt: TGTGCCAGCAGCTTTCCGGCAGGGCCGAACACCGGGGAGCTGTTTTTT; cdr3_aa: CASSFPAGPNTGELFF
cdr3_length: 15; d_call: TRBD2; j_call: TRBJ2-1; v_call: TRBV10-1; clone_size: many; cdr3_nt: TGCGCCAGCAGTGTGCGGCGGGGGGGCCAGGATGAGCAGTTCTTC; cdr3_aa: CASSVRRGGQDEQFF
cdr3_length: 16; d_call: -; j_call: TRBJ1-5; v_call: TRBV6-2/TRBV6-3; clone_size: many; cdr3_nt: TGTGCCAGCAGTTATTTGGGGGGGGCTAGCAATCAGCCCCAGCATTTT; cdr3_aa: CASSYLGGASNQPQHF
cdr3_length: 14; d_call: -; j_call: TRBJ2-1; v_call: TRBV28; clone_size: many; cdr3_nt: TGTGCCAGCACCTCTACCCCAGGGGTCGAAGAGCAGTTCTTC; cdr3_aa: CASTSTPGVEEQFF
cdr3_length: 20; d_call: TRBD2; j_call: TRBJ2-3; v_call: TRBV5-1; clone_size: many; cdr3_nt: TGCGCCAGCAGCAAGGGACAGCCCTTCGGACTAGCGGGAGGCACAGATACGCAGTATTTT; cdr3_aa: CASSKGQPFGLAGGTDTQYF
cdr3_length: 15; d_call: TRBD2; j_call: TRBJ2-3; v_call: TRBV9; clone_size: many; cdr3_nt: TGTGCCAGCAGCGTAGGACTAGCGGACGCAGATACGCAGTATTTT; cdr3_aa: CASSVGLADADTQYF
cdr3_length: 13; d_call: -; j_call: TRBJ1-5; v_call: TRBV27; clone_size: many; cdr3_nt: TGTGCCAGCAGTTTATCCCGGACGGGTCCCCAGCATTTT; cdr3_aa: CASSLSRTGPQHF
cdr3_length: 14; d_call: -; j_call: TRBJ1-5; v_call: TRBV6-1; clone_size: many; cdr3_nt: TGTGCCAGCAGTGAAGACTGGGGAAATCAGCCCCAGCATTTT; cdr3_aa: CASSEDWGNQPQHF
cdr3_length: 18; d_call: TRBD1; j_call: TRBJ2-6; v_call: TRBV27; clone_size: many; cdr3_nt: TGTGCCAGCAGTGGGACAGGGATAGGCCTGGCTGGGGCCAACGTCCTGACTTTC; cdr3_aa: CASSGTGIGLAGANVLTF
cdr3_length: 18; d_call: -; j_call: TRBJ1-1; v_call: TRBV21-1; clone_size: many; cdr3_nt: TGTGCCAGCAGACCGGGGAGGTTTAGGCGAAGTGCCAGGGGCAAGACTTTCTTT; cdr3_aa: CASRPGRFRRSARGKTFF